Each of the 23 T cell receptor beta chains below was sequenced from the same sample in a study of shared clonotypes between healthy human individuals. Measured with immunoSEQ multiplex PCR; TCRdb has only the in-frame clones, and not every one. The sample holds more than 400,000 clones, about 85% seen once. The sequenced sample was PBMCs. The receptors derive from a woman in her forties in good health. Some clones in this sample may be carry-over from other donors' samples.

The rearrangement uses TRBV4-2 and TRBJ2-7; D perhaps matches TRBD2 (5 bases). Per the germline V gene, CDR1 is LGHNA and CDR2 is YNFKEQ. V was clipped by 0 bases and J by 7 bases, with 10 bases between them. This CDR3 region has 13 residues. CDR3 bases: TGTGCCAGCAGCCAAGAGCGCTCGGGGGAGCAGTACTTC. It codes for CASSQERSGEQYF.

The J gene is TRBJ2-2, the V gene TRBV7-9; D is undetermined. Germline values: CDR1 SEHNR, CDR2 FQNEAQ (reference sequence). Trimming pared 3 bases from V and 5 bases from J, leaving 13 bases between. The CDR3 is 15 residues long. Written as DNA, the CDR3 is TGTGCCAGCAGCTTCATGGGTGTGGGGACCGGGGAGCTGTTTTTT. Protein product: CASSFMGVGTGELFF.

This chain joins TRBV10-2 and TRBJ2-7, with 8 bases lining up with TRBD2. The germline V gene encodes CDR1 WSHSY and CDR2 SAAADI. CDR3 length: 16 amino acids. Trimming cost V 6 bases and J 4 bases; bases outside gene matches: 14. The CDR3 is CASSQTGSGRWYEQYF. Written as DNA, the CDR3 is TGCGCCAGCAGCCAGACGGGGAGCGGGAGATGGTACGAGCAGTACTTC.

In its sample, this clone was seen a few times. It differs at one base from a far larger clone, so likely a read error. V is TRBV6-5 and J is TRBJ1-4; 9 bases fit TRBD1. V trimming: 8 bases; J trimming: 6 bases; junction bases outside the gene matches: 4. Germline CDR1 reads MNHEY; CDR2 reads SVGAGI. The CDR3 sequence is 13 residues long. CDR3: CASATGGDEKLFF. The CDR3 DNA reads TGTGCCAGCGCGACAGGGGGGGATGAAAAACTGTTTTTT.

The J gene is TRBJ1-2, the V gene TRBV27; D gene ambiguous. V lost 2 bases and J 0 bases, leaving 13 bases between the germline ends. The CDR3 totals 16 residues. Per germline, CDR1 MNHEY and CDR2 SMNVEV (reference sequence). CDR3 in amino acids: CASSLLGVTSNYGYTF. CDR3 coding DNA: TGTGCCAGCAGTTTACTGGGTGTCACCTCTAACTATGGCTACACCTTC.

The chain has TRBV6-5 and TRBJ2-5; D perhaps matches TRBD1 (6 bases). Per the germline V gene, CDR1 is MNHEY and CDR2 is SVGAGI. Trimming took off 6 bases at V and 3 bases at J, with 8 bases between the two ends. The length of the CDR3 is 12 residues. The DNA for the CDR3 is TGTGCCAGCAGCAACAGGGAAGAGACCCAGTACTTC. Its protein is CASSNREETQYF.

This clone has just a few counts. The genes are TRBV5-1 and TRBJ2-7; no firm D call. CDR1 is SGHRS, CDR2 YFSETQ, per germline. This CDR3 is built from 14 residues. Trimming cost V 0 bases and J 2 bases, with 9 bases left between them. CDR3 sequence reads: CASSLEAFPYEQYF. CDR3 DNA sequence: TGCGCCAGCAGCTTGGAGGCGTTCCCCTACGAGCAGTACTTC.

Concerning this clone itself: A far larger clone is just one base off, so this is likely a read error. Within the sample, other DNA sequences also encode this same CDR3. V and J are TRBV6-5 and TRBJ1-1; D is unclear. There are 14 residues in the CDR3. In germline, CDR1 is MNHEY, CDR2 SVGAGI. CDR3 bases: TGTGCCAGCAGTTACTCGATCTCATACACCGAAGCTTTCTTT. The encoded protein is CASSYSISYTEAFF.

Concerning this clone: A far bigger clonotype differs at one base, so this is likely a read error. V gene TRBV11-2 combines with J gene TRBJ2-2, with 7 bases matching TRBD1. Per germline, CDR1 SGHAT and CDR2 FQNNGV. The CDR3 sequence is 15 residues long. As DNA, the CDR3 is TGTGCCAGCAGCTTATTGACAGGGAACACCAGGGAGCTGTTTTTT. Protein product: CASSLLTGNTRELFF.

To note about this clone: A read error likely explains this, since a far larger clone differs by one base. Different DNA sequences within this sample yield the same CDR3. CDR3 nucleotides: TGTGCCAGCAGTTTACCAGGGAGCTATGGCTACACCTTC. This translates into CASSLPGSYGYTF. This chain links TRBV27 with TRBJ1-2, with D possibly TRBD1 on 5 matching bases. Between the trimmed V and J ends, which lost 2 bases and 4 bases, there was a span of 8 bases. The germline gives CDR1 MNHEY, CDR2 SMNVEV (reference sequence). This CDR3 is 13 amino acids long.

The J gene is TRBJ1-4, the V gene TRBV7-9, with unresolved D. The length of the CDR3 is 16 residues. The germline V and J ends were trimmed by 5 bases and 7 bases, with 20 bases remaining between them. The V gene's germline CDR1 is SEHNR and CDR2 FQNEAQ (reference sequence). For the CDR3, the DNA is TGTGCCAGCAGCCGGCAAGCCCCGGGCCGGGGTGAAAAACTGTTTTTT. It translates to CASSRQAPGRGEKLFF.

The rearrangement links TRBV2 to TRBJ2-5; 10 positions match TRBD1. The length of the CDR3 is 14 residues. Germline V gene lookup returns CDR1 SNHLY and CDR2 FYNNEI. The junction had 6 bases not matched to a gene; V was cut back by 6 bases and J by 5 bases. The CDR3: CASRGTGDGETQYF. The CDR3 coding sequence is TGTGCCAGCAGGGGGACAGGGGATGGCGAGACCCAGTACTTC.

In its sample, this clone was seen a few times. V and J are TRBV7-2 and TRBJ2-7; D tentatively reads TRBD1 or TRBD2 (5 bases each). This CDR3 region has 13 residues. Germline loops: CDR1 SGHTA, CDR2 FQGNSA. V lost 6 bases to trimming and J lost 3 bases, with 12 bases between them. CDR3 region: CASSPGPYYEQYF. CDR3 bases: TGTGCCAGCAGTCCGGGGCCTTACTACGAGCAGTACTTC.

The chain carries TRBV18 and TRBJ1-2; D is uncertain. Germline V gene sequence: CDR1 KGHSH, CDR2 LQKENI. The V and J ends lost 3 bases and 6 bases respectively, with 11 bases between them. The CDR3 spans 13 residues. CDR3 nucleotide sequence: TGTGCCAGCTCACCCACCAGGACTGATGGCTACACCTTC. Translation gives CASSPTRTDGYTF.

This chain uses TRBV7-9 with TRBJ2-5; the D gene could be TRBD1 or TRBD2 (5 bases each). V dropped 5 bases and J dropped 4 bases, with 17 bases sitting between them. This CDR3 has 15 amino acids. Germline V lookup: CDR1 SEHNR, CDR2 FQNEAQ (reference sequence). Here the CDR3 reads CASSRRTVGRETQYF. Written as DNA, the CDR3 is TGTGCCAGCAGCCGAAGGACCGTGGGACGAGAGACCCAGTACTTC.

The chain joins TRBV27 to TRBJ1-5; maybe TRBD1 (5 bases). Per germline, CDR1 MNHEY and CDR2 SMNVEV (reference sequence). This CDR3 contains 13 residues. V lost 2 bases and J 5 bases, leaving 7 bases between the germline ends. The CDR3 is CASSLRRDQPQHF. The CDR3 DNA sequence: TGTGCCAGCAGTTTACGCAGGGATCAGCCCCAGCATTTT.

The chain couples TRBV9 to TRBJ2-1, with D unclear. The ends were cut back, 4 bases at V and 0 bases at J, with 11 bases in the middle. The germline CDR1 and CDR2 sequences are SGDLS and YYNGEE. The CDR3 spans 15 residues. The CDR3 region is CASSPGVSSYNEQFF. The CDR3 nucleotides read TGTGCCAGCAGCCCAGGAGTGAGCTCCTACAATGAGCAGTTCTTC.

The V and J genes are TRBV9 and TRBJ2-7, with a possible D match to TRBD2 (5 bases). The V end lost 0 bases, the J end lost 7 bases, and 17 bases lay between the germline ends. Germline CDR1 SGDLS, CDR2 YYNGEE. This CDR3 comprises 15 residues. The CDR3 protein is CASSVAAGPSNEQYF. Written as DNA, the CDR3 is TGTGCCAGCAGCGTAGCGGCGGGCCCGTCTAATGAGCAGTACTTC.

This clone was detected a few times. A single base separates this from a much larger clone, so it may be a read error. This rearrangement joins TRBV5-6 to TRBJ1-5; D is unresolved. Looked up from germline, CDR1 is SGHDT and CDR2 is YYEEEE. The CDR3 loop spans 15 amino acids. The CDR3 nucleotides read TGTGCCGGCAGCTTGGCCGCGGGGAGCAATCAGCCCCAGCATTTT. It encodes CAGSLAAGSNQPQHF.

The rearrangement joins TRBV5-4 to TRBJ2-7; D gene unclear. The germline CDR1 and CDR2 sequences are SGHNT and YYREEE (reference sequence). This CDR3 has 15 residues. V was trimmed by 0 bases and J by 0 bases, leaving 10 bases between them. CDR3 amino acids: CASSLVGISSYEQYF. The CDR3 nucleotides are TGTGCCAGCAGCTTGGTGGGGATTAGCTCCTACGAGCAGTACTTC.

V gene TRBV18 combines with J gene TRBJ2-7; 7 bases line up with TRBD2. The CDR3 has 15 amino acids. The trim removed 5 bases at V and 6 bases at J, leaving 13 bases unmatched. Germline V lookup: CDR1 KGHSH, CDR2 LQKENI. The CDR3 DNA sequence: TGTGCCAGCTCATCGGGACTATCCACGTCCGGCGAGCAGTACTTC. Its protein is CASSSGLSTSGEQYF.

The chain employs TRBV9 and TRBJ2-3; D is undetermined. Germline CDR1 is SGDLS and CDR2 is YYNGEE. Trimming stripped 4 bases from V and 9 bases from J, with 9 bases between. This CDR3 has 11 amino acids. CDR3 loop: CASSSAKTQYF. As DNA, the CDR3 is TGTGCCAGCAGCTCCGCTAAAACGCAGTATTTT.

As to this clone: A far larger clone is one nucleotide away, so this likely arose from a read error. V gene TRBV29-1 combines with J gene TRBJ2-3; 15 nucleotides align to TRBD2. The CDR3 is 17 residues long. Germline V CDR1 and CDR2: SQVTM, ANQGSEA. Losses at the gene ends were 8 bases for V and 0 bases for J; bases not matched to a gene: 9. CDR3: CSTDGTSGRMSTDTQYF. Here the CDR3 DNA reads TGCAGCACCGACGGGACTAGCGGGAGGATGAGCACAGATACGCAGTATTTT.